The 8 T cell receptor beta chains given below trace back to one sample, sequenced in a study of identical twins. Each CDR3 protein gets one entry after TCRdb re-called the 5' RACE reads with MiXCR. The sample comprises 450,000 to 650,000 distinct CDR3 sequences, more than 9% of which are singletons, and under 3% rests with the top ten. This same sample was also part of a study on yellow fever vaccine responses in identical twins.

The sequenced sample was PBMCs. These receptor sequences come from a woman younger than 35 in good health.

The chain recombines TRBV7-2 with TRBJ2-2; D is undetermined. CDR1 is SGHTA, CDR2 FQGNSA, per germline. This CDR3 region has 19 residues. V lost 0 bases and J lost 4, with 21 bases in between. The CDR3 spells CASSLADRWQRKVTGELFF. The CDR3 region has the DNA TGTGCCAGCAGCTTAGCGGATCGGTGGCAGAGGAAGGTCACCGGGGAGCTGTTTTTT.

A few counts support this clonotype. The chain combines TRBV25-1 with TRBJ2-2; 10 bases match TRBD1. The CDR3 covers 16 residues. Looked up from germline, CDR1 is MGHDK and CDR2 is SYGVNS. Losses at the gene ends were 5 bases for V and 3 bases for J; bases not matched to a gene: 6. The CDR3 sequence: CASSTRQGAYTGELFF. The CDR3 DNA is TGTGCCAGCAGTACTAGACAGGGGGCTTACACCGGGGAGCTGTTTTTT. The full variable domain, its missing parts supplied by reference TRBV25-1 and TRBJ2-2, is EADIYQTPRYLVIGTGKKITLECSQTMGHDKMYWYQQDPGMELHLIHYSYGVNSTEKGDLSSESTVSRIRTEHFPLTLESARPSHTSQYLCASSTRQGAYTGELFFGEGSRLTVL.

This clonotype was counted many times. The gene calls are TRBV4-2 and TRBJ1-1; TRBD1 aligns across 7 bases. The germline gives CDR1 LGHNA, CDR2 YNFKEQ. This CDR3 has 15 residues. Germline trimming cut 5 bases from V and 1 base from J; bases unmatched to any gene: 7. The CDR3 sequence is CASSGRQGWNTEAFF. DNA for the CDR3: TGTGCCAGCAGCGGCCGACAGGGTTGGAACACTGAAGCTTTCTTT.

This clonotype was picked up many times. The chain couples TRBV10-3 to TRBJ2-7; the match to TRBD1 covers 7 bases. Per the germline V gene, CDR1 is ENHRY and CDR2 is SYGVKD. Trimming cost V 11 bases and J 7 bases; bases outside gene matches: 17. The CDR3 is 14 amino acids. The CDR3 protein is CASQGTNTGMEQYF. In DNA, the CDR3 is TGTGCCTCACAGGGGACCAATACTGGGATGGAGCAGTACTTC.

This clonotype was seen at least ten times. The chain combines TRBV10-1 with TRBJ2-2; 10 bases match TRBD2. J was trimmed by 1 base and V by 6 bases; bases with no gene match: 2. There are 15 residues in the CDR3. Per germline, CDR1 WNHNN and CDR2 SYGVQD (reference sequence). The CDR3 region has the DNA TGCGCCAGCAGCATAGCGGGAGGGAACACCGGGGAGCTGTTTTTT. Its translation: CASSIAGGNTGELFF.

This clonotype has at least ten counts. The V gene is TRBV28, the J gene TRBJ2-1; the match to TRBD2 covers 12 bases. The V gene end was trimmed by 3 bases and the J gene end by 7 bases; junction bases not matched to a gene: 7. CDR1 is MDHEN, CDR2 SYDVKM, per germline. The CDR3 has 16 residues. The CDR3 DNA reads TGTGCCAGCAGTTTTCTCGGACTAGCGGGACTTAATGAGCAGTTCTTC. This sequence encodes CASSFLGLAGLNEQFF.

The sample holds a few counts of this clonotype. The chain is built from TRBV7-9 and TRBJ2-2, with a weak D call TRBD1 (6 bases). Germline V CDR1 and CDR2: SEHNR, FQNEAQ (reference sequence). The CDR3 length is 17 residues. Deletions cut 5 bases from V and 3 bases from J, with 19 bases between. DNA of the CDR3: TGTGCCAGCAGCACATTATTGACAGGAGAGGACACCGGGGAGCTGTTTTTT. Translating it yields CASSTLLTGEDTGELFF. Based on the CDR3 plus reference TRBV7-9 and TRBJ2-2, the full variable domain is DTGVSQNPRHKITKRGQNVTFRCDPISEHNRLYWYRQTLGQGPEFLTYFQNEAQLEKSRLLSDRFSAERPKGSFSTLEIQRTEQGDSAMYLCASSTLLTGEDTGELFFGEGSRLTVL.

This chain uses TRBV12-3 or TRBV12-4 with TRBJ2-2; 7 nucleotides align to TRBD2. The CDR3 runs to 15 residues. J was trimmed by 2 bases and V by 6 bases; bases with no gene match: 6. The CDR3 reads CASRRLAVNTGELFF. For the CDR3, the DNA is TGTGCCAGCAGGCGGCTAGCGGTCAACACCGGGGAGCTGTTTTTT.